What follows are 26 T cell receptor beta chains derived from one specimen sequenced in a study of CD8+CD57+ T cells in acquired aplastic anemia. TCR beta VDJ and CDR3 were profiled, and genomic DNA was the template. Via MiXCR, TCRdb re-called the reads, giving one row per CDR3 protein. The sample carries 90,000 to 130,000 distinct CDR3 sequences, around 50% recorded once. Material: sorted CD4+, CD8+, or CD8+CD57+ T cells (not recorded which) from PBMCs. The receptors stem from a human donor in good health, serving as a control.

A note on this clonotype: One end of the junction fails to match germline, which may point to a read error. CDR3 loop: CASSRDGAYVQYF. Written as DNA, the CDR3 is TGTGCCAGTAGTAGGGACGGAGCCTACGTGCAGTACTTC. This rearrangement joins TRBV19 to TRBJ2-7, with D perhaps assigned TRBD1 or TRBD2 (5 bases each). The germline CDR1 and CDR2 sequences are LNHDA and SQIVND (reference sequence). The CDR3 runs 13 residues.

This chain connects TRBV2 to TRBJ1-2, with D maybe TRBD1 (5 bases). CDR3 length: 15 residues. The ends were cut back, 4 bases at V and 0 bases at J, with 12 bases in the middle. Germline-derived CDR1 and CDR2 are SNHLY and FYNNEI. The DNA of the CDR3 is TGTGCCAGCAGTGTATGGGGGACCGCTAACTATGGCTACACCTTC. This encodes CASSVWGTANYGYTF. The entire variable domain, with the rest obtained from reference TRBV2 and TRBJ1-2, is as follows: EPEVTQTPSHQVTQMGQEVILRCVPISNHLYFYWYRQILGQKVEFLVSFYNNEISEKSEIFDDQFSVERPDGSNFTLKIRSTKLEDSAMYFCASSVWGTANYGYTFGSGTRLTVV.

The rearrangement uses TRBV2 and TRBJ2-7, with 11 bases lining up with TRBD2. The J segment lost 3 bases and the V segment lost 7 bases, leaving 5 bases of the junction unmatched. CDR1 and CDR2 (germline): SNHLY, FYNNEI. CDR3 length: 14 residues. In nucleotides, the CDR3 is TGTGCCAGCACGTTAGCGGGAGGGAACTACGAGCAGTACGTC. This encodes CASTLAGGNYEQYV.

This clonotype occurred a few times. V gene TRBV2 combines with J gene TRBJ1-2, with a tentative D call TRBD1 (5 bases). This CDR3 has 14 amino acids. Germline CDR1 is SNHLY and CDR2 is FYNNEI. V gave up 3 bases and J gave up 1 base, with 9 bases separating them. CDR3 nucleotides: TGTGCCAGCAGTGAGCAGGGTAGTAACTATGGCTACACCTTC. Translating it yields CASSEQGSNYGYTF.

The chain couples TRBV5-1 to TRBJ2-7; 8 bases fit TRBD1. Per germline, CDR1 SGHRS and CDR2 YFSETQ. The CDR3 covers 12 residues. The trim removed 4 bases at V and 7 bases at J, leaving 4 bases unmatched. CDR3 nucleotide sequence: TGCGCCAGCAGCCCGGACAGGGAAGAGCAGTACTTC. It yields the protein CASSPDREEQYF.

A word on this clonotype: Here the CDR3 omits its conserved ending phenylalanine or tryptophan, so a read error is the likely source. This chain uses TRBV10-2 with TRBJ1-1, with TRBD1 as a possible D gene (5 bases). Germline V gene data show CDR1 as WSHSY and CDR2 as SAAADI. The V gene lost 6 bases and the J gene lost 1 base, with 12 bases spanning the gap. The CDR3 is 14 residues long. The CDR3 here is CASRGGGRNTEAFS. Written as DNA, the CDR3 is TGCGCCAGCAGGGGGGGAGGGCGGAACACTGAAGCTTTCTCT.

The chain has TRBV2 and TRBJ2-7; 12 bases are shared with TRBD2. CDR1 is SNHLY and CDR2 is FYNNEI in the germline V gene. This CDR3 region has 15 residues. V lost 3 bases, J lost 4 bases, and 4 bases stayed unmatched. The CDR3 coding sequence is TGTGCCAGCAGTGAGCCTAGCGGGGGGGCATACGAGCAGTACTTC. This gives the protein CASSEPSGGAYEQYF.

As to this clonotype: A much larger clone differs from this one at a single base, so this may be a read error. The CDR3 here is CACSLTTGSDTQYF. CDR3 sequence (DNA): TGTGCCTGCAGCCTAACGACAGGATCAGATACGCAGTATTTT. The chain uses TRBV3-1 and TRBJ2-3, with D possibly TRBD1 on 6 matching bases. CDR1 is LGHDT and CDR2 is YNNKEL in the germline V gene (reference sequence). This CDR3 has 14 amino acids.

This clonotype was seen many times. The rearrangement uses TRBV4-2 and TRBJ2-4; D gene unclear. Trimming shortened V by 3 bases and J by 0 bases, and 9 bases separated the two germline ends. The germline V gene has CDR1 LGHNA and CDR2 YNFKEQ. The length of the CDR3 is 15 residues. In DNA, the CDR3 is TGTGCCAGCAGCCACGGACGTGGAGCCAAAAACATTCAGTACTTC. Its protein is CASSHGRGAKNIQYF.

The CDR3 region has the DNA TGCGCCAGCAGCTTGGCAGCGGGGGCAGGGGATGAGCAGTTCTTC. It is translated as CASSLAAGAGDEQFF. This sequence joins TRBV5-1 and TRBJ2-1, with 8 bases identical to TRBD2. The CDR3 totals 15 residues. Germline V gene sequence: CDR1 SGHRS, CDR2 YFSETQ. Trimming cost V 0 bases and J 8 bases; bases outside gene matches: 7.

The rearrangement links TRBV24-1 to TRBJ2-1; 7 bases are a match to TRBD2. Germline-derived CDR1 and CDR2 are KGHDR and SFDVKD. Trimming took 4 bases from V and 5 from J; bases not matched to a gene: 4. The CDR3 consists of 14 residues. This chain's CDR3 is CATSDTSANNEQFF. The CDR3, as DNA: TGTGCCACCAGTGACACTAGCGCGAACAATGAGCAGTTCTTC.

This clonotype showed up many times. The gene calls are TRBV5-8 and TRBJ1-5; TRBD1 aligns across 11 bases. Germline V gene sequence: CDR1 SGHTS, CDR2 YDEGEE. CDR3 length: 14 residues. Germline trimming cut 4 bases from V and 9 bases from J; bases unmatched to any gene: 6. The CDR3 spells CASSRDRGSRPQHF. Here the CDR3 DNA reads TGTGCCAGCAGCCGGGACAGGGGGAGTCGGCCCCAGCATTTT.

Concerning this clonotype itself: It may be a read error: a sequence one base away is much more abundant. The chain is built from TRBV5-1 and TRBJ2-5, with D possibly called TRBD1 or TRBD2 (6 bases each). This CDR3 region has 16 residues. The germline gives CDR1 SGHRS, CDR2 YFSETQ. The CDR3 loop reads CDSSLGASGAGETQYF. Written as DNA, the CDR3 is TGCGACAGCAGCTTGGGGGCGTCGGGGGCAGGGGAGACCCAGTACTTC. Full variable domain (remainder filled in from reference TRBV5-1 and TRBJ2-5): KAGVTQTPRYLIKTRGQQVTLSCSPISGHRSVSWYQQTPGQGLQFLFEYFSETQRNKGNFPGRFSGRQFSNSRSEMNVSTLELGDSALYLCDSSLGASGAGETQYFGPGTRLLVL.

The chain links TRBV10-1 to TRBJ2-2; 7 bases fit TRBD1. The CDR3 extends over 17 amino acids. J lost 1 base, V lost 8 bases, and 13 bases had no gene match. Germline V CDR1 and CDR2: WNHNN, SYGVQD (reference sequence). The CDR3, as DNA: TGCGCCAGCGCCGGCGACAGGGAGCTCGGGAACACCGGGGAGCTGTTTTTT. This sequence encodes CASAGDRELGNTGELFF.

At least ten counts were recorded for this clonotype. The chain employs TRBV4-1 and TRBJ1-6; D perhaps matches TRBD1 (5 bases). CDR3 length: 16 amino acids. Germline CDR1 is MGHRA and CDR2 is YSYEKL. V dropped 2 bases and J dropped 7 bases, with 15 bases sitting between them. In DNA form, the CDR3 reads TGCGCCAGCAGCCAATACGCGGGACGCGGGAATTCACCCCTCCACTTT. This translates into CASSQYAGRGNSPLHF.

The chain combines TRBV5-4 with TRBJ1-1, with D possibly matching TRBD1 (6 bases). Between the trimmed V and J ends, which lost 2 bases and 3 bases, there was a span of 11 bases. The CDR3 contains 14 residues. The germline gives CDR1 SGHNT, CDR2 YYREEE (reference sequence). Here the CDR3 reads CASSFRDKYTEAFF. The CDR3 nucleotides read TGTGCCAGCAGCTTTCGGGACAAATACACTGAAGCTTTCTTT.

V usage is TRBV29-1 and J usage is TRBJ1-1; tentative D call: TRBD1 (5 bases). This CDR3 contains 14 residues. The V end was cut by 4 bases, the J end by 2 bases, with 14 bases between. The germline V gene has CDR1 SQVTM and CDR2 ANQGSEA. CDR3 residues: CSVVGAQGNTEAFF. CDR3 nucleotide sequence: TGCAGCGTTGTAGGGGCCCAGGGAAACACTGAAGCTTTCTTT.

This clonotype was seen just once. The chain combines TRBV2 with TRBJ2-7; D not certain. There are 11 residues in the CDR3. Trimming removed 8 bases from V and 0 bases from J, with 5 bases in between. CDR1 SNHLY and CDR2 FYNNEI come from the germline V gene. CDR3 region: CASAVSYEQYF. For the CDR3, the DNA is TGTGCCAGCGCGGTCTCCTACGAGCAGTACTTC.

The gene calls are TRBV29-1 and TRBJ2-7; 7 nucleotides match TRBD2. With 3 bases clipped from V and 2 bases from J, the junction kept 4 bases outside the gene matches. Looked up from germline, CDR1 is SQVTM and CDR2 is ANQGSEA. The CDR3 runs to 13 residues. Here the CDR3 DNA reads TGCAGCGTTGAGGCGGGGGATCCCTACGAGCAGTACTTC. This translates into CSVEAGDPYEQYF.

The rearrangement uses TRBV7-3 and TRBJ1-6, with D unresolved. CDR3 size: 16 residues. V gave up 3 bases and J gave up 7 bases, with 16 bases separating them. The germline CDR1 and CDR2 sequences are SGHTA and FQGTGA. CDR3: CASSFFEGGPNSPLHF. CDR3 nucleotide sequence: TGTGCCAGCAGCTTTTTTGAGGGCGGTCCGAATTCACCCCTCCACTTT.

The chain employs TRBV9 and TRBJ2-1; 9 positions agree with TRBD2. Trimming cost V 7 bases and J 1 base; bases outside gene matches: 9. The germline V gene encodes CDR1 SGDLS and CDR2 YYNGEE. CDR3 length equals 16 residues. CDR3 loop: CASEPYSGGSYNEQFF. The CDR3 nucleotides read TGTGCCAGCGAACCCTACAGCGGGGGGTCCTACAATGAGCAGTTCTTC.

The rearrangement links TRBV6-1 to TRBJ2-1; D gene uncertain. Trimming left V 8 bases short and J 6 bases short, with 11 bases between. The CDR3 runs to 12 residues. Germline V gives CDR1 MNHNS, CDR2 SASEGT. This CDR3 reads CASSPKGNEQFF. In DNA, the CDR3 is TGTGCCAGCTCTCCCAAGGGCAATGAGCAGTTCTTC.

J is TRBJ2-7 and V is TRBV19; 7 bases align to TRBD1. The germline CDR1 and CDR2 sequences are LNHDA and SQIVND (reference sequence). The trim removed 9 bases at V and 9 bases at J, leaving 14 bases unmatched. The CDR3 is 13 amino acids. The CDR3 reads CASSPGQTLGQYF. The CDR3, as DNA: TGTGCCAGCTCCCCGGGACAGACCTTAGGGCAGTACTTC.

This clonotype occurred once. The V and J genes are TRBV12-3 or TRBV12-4 and TRBJ2-7, with D unresolved. The CDR3 has 13 amino acids. Trimming removed 5 bases from V and 0 bases from J, with 8 bases in between. Here the CDR3 reads CASSEWGSYEQYF. CDR3 nucleotide sequence: TGTGCCAGCAGTGAGTGGGGCTCCTACGAGCAGTACTTC.

This clonotype was counted many times. The rearrangement uses TRBV6-2 or TRBV6-3 and TRBJ1-1; D remains ambiguous. The CDR3 extends over 12 amino acids. CDR1 and CDR2 (germline): MNHEY, SVGEGT. The V and J ends lost 6 bases and 8 bases respectively, with 13 bases between them. The CDR3 here is CASSYIKGEAFF. DNA for the CDR3: TGTGCCAGCAGCTATATCAAAGGGGAAGCTTTCTTT.

The chain recombines TRBV24-1 with TRBJ1-2; D unclear. Germline-derived CDR1 and CDR2 are KGHDR and SFDVKD. With 5 bases removed from V and 7 bases from J, the gap between germline ends came to 16 bases. The CDR3 loop spans 14 amino acids. CDR3 bases: TGTGCCACCAGTGGATCCAGACCTACCTCTGGCTACACCTTC. Translation: CATSGSRPTSGYTF.